Many counts were recorded for the clone carrying this T cell receptor (beta chain). Antigen specificity is unknown. Diagnoses rested on clinical symptoms, serum thyroxine and TRAb, thyroid ultrasound and orbital computed tomography. Using around 10 ml of fresh peripheral blood, PBMCs were prepared. The length of the CDR3 is 15 residues. V was shortened by 2 bases and J by 0 bases, with 13 bases between the two germline ends. The germline V gene has CDR1 DFQATT and CDR2 SNEGSKA (reference sequence). This entry belongs to a study of T cells in Graves' hyperthyroidism and ophthalmopathy. Amplification of TCR beta CDR3 regions used RNA as the template. Using the HTBI primer set, a first-round RT-PCR was run on the TCR CDR3. MiXCR was run by TCRdb on the multiplex PCR reads, yielding one entry per CDR3 protein. Of around 360,000 distinct CDR3 sequences detected, around 15% appear once; the ten largest clones hold roughly a fifth.

General observations from the study: Ophthalmopathy was identified by the model a median about seven months ahead of onset. Most expanded thyroid clonotypes above 0.001 also appeared in blood.

The chain employs TRBV20-1 and TRBJ2-5; maybe TRBD1 (5 bases). The receptor was isolated from a woman aged 60-75 years with Graves' ophthalmopathy. The specimen sequenced was blood. The CDR3 reads CSARPVGLYQETQYF. The CDR3 DNA follows: TGCAGTGCTAGACCCGTGGGGCTGTACCAAGAGACCCAGTACTTC.